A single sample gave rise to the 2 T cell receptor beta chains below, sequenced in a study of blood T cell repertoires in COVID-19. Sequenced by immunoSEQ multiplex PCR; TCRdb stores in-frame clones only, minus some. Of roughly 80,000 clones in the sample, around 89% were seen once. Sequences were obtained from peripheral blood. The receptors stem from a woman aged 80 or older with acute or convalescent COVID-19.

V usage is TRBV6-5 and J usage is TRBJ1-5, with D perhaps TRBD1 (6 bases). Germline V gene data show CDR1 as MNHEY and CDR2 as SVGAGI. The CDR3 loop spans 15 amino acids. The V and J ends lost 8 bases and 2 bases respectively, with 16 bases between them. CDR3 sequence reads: CASLGTPTGNQPQHF. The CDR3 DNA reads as TGTGCCAGCTTAGGGACACCCACTGGCAATCAGCCCCAGCATTTT.

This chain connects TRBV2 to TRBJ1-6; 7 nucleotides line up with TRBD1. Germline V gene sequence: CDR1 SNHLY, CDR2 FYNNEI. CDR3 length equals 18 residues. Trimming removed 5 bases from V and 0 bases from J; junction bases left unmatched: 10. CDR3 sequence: CASSPLPTGISYNSPLHF. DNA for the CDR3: TGTGCCAGCAGTCCCCTCCCGACAGGGATCTCCTATAATTCACCCCTCCACTTT. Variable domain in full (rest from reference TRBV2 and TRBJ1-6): EPEVTQTPSHQVTQMGQEVILRCVPISNHLYFYWYRQILGQKVEFLVSFYNNEISEKSEIFDDQFSVERPDGSNFTLKIRSTKLEDSAMYFCASSPLPTGISYNSPLHFGNGTRLTVT.